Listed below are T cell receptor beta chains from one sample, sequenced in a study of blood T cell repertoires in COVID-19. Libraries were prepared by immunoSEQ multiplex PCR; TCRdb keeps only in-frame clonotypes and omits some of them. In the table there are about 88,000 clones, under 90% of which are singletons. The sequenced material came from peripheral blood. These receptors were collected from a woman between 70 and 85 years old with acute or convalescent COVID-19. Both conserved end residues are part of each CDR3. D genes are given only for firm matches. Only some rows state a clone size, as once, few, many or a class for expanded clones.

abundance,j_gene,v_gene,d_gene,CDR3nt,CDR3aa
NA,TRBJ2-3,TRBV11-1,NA,TGTGCCAGCAGCTTAGGGCCCACAGATACGCAGTATTTT,CASSLGPTDTQYF
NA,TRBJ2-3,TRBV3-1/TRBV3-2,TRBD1,TGTGCCAACAGCCTCGACTGGGGAACAGGGGTTACAGATACGCAGTATTTT,CANSLDWGTGVTDTQYF
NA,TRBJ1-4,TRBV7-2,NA,TGTGCCAGCAGCTTGCAGGGGACGCCAACTAATGAAAAACTGTTTTTT,CASSLQGTPTNEKLFF
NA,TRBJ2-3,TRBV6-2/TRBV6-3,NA,TGTGCCAGCAGTTTATTTGGGAGGGGGAGAGCGACAGATACGCAGTATTTT,CASSLFGRGRATDTQYF
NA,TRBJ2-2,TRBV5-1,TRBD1,TGCGCCAGCAGCTTGGGAGGGGGCGTAGACACCGGGGAGCTGTTTTTT,CASSLGGGVDTGELFF
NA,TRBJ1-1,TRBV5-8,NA,TGTGCCAGCAGGCGCAACAGGGCTGGCCACACTGAAGCTTTCTTT,CASRRNRAGHTEAFF
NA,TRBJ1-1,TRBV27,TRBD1,TGTGCCAGCAGTTTGACAGGGAGGAACACTGAAGCTTTCTTT,CASSLTGRNTEAFF
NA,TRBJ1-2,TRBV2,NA,TGTGCCAGCGTCCGGACAGCTTATAACTATGGCTACACCTTC,CASVRTAYNYGYTF
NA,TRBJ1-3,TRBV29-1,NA,TGCAGCTTCACAGGACAGAGCTCTGGAAACACCATATATTTT,CSFTGQSSGNTIYF
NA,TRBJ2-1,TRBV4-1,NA,TGCGCCAGCAGCCCCCTAGCCTCCTACAATGAGCAGTTCTTC,CASSPLASYNEQFF
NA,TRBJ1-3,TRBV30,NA,TGTGCCTGGAGTACGGGACTTTCCTCTGGAAACACCATATATTTT,CAWSTGLSSGNTIYF
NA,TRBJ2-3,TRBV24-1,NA,TGTGCCACCAGTGGTCCCAAAGGGGCCAGGGTGTTGGATACGCAGTATTTT,CATSGPKGARVLDTQYF
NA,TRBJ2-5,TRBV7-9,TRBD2,TGTGCCAGCAGCTTTAGCGGGGGCGGGGAGACCCAGTACTTC,CASSFSGGGETQYF
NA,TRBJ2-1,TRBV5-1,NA,TGCGCCAGCAGCTTGGATAGCTCCTACAATGAGCAGTTCTTC,CASSLDSSYNEQFF
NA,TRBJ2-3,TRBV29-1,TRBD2,TGCAGCGTTGAAGGACTAGCTGGCACAGATACGCAGTATTTT,CSVEGLAGTDTQYF
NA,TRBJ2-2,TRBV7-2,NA,TGTGCCAGCAGCTGGGGGGGGGCCAACGCCGCGAACACCGGGGAGCTGTTTTTT,CASSWGGANAANTGELFF
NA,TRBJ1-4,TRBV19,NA,TGTGCCAGTACCCGAGGTGCAACTAATGAAAAACTGTTTTTT,CASTRGATNEKLFF
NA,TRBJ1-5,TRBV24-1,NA,TGTGCCACCAGTGATGAGTCCCAAAGACAGCCCCAGCATTTT,CATSDESQRQPQHF
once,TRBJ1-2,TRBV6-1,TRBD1,TGTGCCAGCAGTGAAAATCAACAGGGGAGCTACACCTTC,CASSENQQGSYTF
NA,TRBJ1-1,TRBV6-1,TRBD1,TGTGCCAGCAGTGAATTCAGGGGACAGGCGAACACTGAAGCTTTCTTT,CASSEFRGQANTEAFF
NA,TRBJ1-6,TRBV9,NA,TGTGCCAGCAGCGTAACAGATTCACCCCTCCACTTT,CASSVTDSPLHF
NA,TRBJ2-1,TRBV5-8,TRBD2,TGTGCCAGCAGCACTTGGACTAGCGGGGGCCACAATGAGCAGTTCTTC,CASSTWTSGGHNEQFF
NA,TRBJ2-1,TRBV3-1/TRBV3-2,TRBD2,TGTGCCAGCAGCCAAGAGCCCACTAGCGGGGGGGCTGGTGAGCAGTTCTTC,CASSQEPTSGGAGEQFF
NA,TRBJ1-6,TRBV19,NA,TGTGCCAGTAGCCAGTCTAATTCACCCCTCCACTTT,CASSQSNSPLHF
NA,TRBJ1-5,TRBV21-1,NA,TGTGCCAGCAAGGGACAGGCTATCAATCAGCCCCAGCATTTT,CASKGQAINQPQHF
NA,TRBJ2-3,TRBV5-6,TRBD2,TGTGCCAGCAGCTTAGCGGGATACACAGATACGCAGTATTTT,CASSLAGYTDTQYF
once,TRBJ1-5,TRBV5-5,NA,TGTGCCAGCAGCTTGGAGAGGGTAGGACAGCCCCAGCATTTT,CASSLERVGQPQHF
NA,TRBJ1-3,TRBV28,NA,TGTGCCAGCAGTTTAGCCGGGTCCTCTGGAAACACCATATATTTT,CASSLAGSSGNTIYF
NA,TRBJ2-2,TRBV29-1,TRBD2,TGCAGCGTTGGTCTAGCGGGCACCGGGGAGCTGTTTTTT,CSVGLAGTGELFF
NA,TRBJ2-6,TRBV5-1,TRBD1,TGCGCCAGCAGCCAGGCAGGGGGTACTGGGGCCAACGTCCTGACTTTC,CASSQAGGTGANVLTF
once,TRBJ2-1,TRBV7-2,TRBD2,TGTGCCAGCAGCTTCCGACTAGCGGGAGACGGTGAGCAGTTCTTC,CASSFRLAGDGEQFF
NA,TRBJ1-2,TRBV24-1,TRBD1,TGTGCCACCTCAGACAGGGGCCTATATGGCTACACCTTC,CATSDRGLYGYTF
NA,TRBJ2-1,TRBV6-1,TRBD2,TGTGCCAGCAGTGAGTCGACTAGCGGGAGGAATGAGCAGTTCTTC,CASSESTSGRNEQFF
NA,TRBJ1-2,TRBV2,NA,TGTGCCATACCCGGGACATGGTCCAGGCGTCTAGGCTATGGCTACACCTTC,CAIPGTWSRRLGYGYTF
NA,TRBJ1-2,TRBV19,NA,TGTGCCAGTAGTATGCCCCAGGGTAACTATGGCTACACCTTC,CASSMPQGNYGYTF
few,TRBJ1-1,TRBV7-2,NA,TGTGCCAGCAGCCCATATCCGACATGGGAGCAAGCTTTCTTT,CASSPYPTWEQAFF
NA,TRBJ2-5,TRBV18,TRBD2,TGTGCCAGCTCACAATTAGGGACTAAAGAGACCCAGTACTTC,CASSQLGTKETQYF
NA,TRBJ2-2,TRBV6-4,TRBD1,TGTGCCAGCAGCTTACAGGGGGGCACCGGGGAGCTGTTTTTT,CASSLQGGTGELFF
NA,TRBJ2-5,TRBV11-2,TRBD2,TGTGCCAGCAGCTTAGTGCTAGCGGGGGGACCGGCAGGGGAGACCCAGTACTTC,CASSLVLAGGPAGETQYF
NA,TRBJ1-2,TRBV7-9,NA,TGTGCCAGCAGCCCCGCGGGGGGGGCCCGCAACTATGGCTACACCTTC,CASSPAGGARNYGYTF
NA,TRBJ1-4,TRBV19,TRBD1,TGTGCCAGTAGTATCTTCATCGGACAGGGGAATAAGCGGCATGAAAAACTGTTTTTT,CASSIFIGQGNKRHEKLFF
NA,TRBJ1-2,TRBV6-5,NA,TGTGCCAGCAGTTACCGGAAGCAGACTTATGGCTACACCTTC,CASSYRKQTYGYTF
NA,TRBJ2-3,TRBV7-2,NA,TGTGCCTCGCTGACCGGGGACTCGACAGATACGCAGTATTTT,CASLTGDSTDTQYF
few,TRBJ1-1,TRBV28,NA,TGTGCCAGCAGTGCGTCGGGACAAAAGAACACTGAAGCTTTCTTT,CASSASGQKNTEAFF